The 30 T cell receptor beta chains given below trace back to one sample, sequenced in a study of Graves' ophthalmopathy and Graves' hyperthyroidism (dated by TCRdb to between 2018 and 2020). The run used an Illumina HiSeq 2000. For repertoire sequencing, TCR beta CDR3 regions were amplified from RNA transcripts. The first round of RT-PCR was done with HTBI primers and the Qiagen OneStep RT-PCR kit, and was followed by a second round of multiplex PCR, then size selection and purification. TCRdb applied fastp at Q25 and MiXCR to the public reads, then kept only in-frame beta chains. Here each entry gathers all rows of one CDR3 protein and keeps the most common genes and DNA. This sample comprises about 220,000 distinct CDR3 sequences, about a fifth of them detected only once. Of the sample, around 45% falls within the top ten clones. The sample was peripheral blood. The receptor source for this set is a woman aged 45-65 years with Graves' ophthalmopathy. Donor details come from another sample of the same person, matched by shared clones.

Ten or more counts support this clonotype. The chain joins TRBV29-1 to TRBJ2-7; 7 bases line up with TRBD1. The CDR3 is 11 amino acids. Losses at the gene ends were 6 bases for V and 6 bases for J; bases not matched to a gene: 5. Germline V gene data show CDR1 as SQVTM and CDR2 as ANQGSEA. CDR3 in amino acids: CSVRTGREQYF. In DNA form, the CDR3 reads TGCAGCGTGAGGACAGGCCGCGAGCAGTACTTC.

In its sample, this clonotype was seen many times. The rearrangement links TRBV12-3 or TRBV12-4 to TRBJ1-2; unclear D gene. The CDR3 covers 12 residues. Trimming cost V 4 bases and J 4 bases, with 7 bases left between them. In nucleotides, the CDR3 is TGTGCCAGCAGTTCGACCCCCTATGGCTACACCTTC. It translates to CASSSTPYGYTF.

This clonotype was counted ten times or more. J is TRBJ2-7 and V is TRBV15; 9 bases line up with TRBD2. CDR1 and CDR2 from the germline V gene are LNHNV and YYDKDF (reference sequence). The CDR3 is made up of 18 amino acids. The V gene end was trimmed by 3 bases and the J gene end by 4 bases; junction bases not matched to a gene: 16. In DNA form, the CDR3 reads TGTGCCACCAGCAGCACCATACACAATAGCGGGGGAACGTACGAGCAGTACTTC. Translating gives CATSSTIHNSGGTYEQYF.

In this sample, this clonotype turned up many times. The chain couples TRBV28 to TRBJ1-2; TRBD1 aligns across 7 bases. CDR3 length equals 17 residues. The V segment lost 2 bases and the J segment 0 bases; nucleotides outside the gene matches: 9. Germline CDR1 MDHEN, CDR2 SYDVKM. This CDR3 is CASSLDLKTGTNYGYTF. CDR3 bases: TGTGCCAGCAGTTTAGATTTGAAGACAGGGACTAACTATGGCTACACCTTC.

This clonotype was counted at least ten times. The V and J genes are TRBV12-3 or TRBV12-4 and TRBJ1-5; 8 bases fit TRBD1. The trim removed 1 base at V and 4 bases at J, leaving 3 bases unmatched. This CDR3 region has 15 residues. CDR3 nucleotides: TGTGCCAGCAGTTTAGGACAGGGGATAAATCAGCCCCAGCATTTT. This encodes CASSLGQGINQPQHF.

The V and J genes are TRBV11-2 and TRBJ2-7; D gene unclear. The CDR3 sequence is 18 residues long. V shed 3 bases and J shed 2 bases, with 23 bases lying between them. The germline CDR1 and CDR2 sequences are SGHAT and FQNNGV. The CDR3 is CASSFEPVASTSTYEQYF. The CDR3, as DNA: TGTGCCAGCAGCTTTGAACCCGTAGCCTCGACGAGTACCTACGAGCAGTACTTC.

The genes are TRBV6-1 and TRBJ1-1, with 7 bases fitting TRBD1. The ends lost 10 bases at V and 5 bases at J; junction bases unmatched: 13. The CDR3 extends over 14 amino acids. The germline CDR1 and CDR2 sequences are MNHNS and SASEGT. CDR3 in DNA: TGTGCCACTGGGTGGACAGGAGCAGATACTGAAGCTTTCTTT. Translated: CATGWTGADTEAFF.

The CDR3 reads CASKAGGDDWSEQFF. In DNA form, the CDR3 reads TGTGCCAGTAAAGCGGGAGGGGATGATTGGAGTGAGCAGTTCTTC. The V call is TRBV6-1, the J call TRBJ2-1; 10 bases are shared with TRBD2. The CDR3 runs to 15 residues. In germline, CDR1 is MNHNS, CDR2 SASEGT. J lost 9 bases, V lost 9 bases, and 14 bases had no gene match.

This clonotype was seen ten or more times. The chain employs TRBV30 and TRBJ1-1; no reliable D call. V gave up 0 bases and J gave up 1 base, with 6 bases separating them. CDR1 is GTSNPN and CDR2 is SVGIG in the germline V gene (reference sequence). CDR3 length: 13 amino acids. This chain's CDR3 is CAWSVTENTEAFF. For the CDR3, the DNA is TGTGCCTGGAGTGTTACTGAGAACACTGAAGCTTTCTTT.

Ten or more counts support this clonotype. This sequence joins TRBV6-5 and TRBJ1-1; D is unclear. Germline assignment: CDR1 MNHEY and CDR2 SVGAGI. V lost 0 bases and J lost 8, with 13 bases in between. CDR3 length: 14 residues. The CDR3 is CASSYSRQEPEAFF. As DNA, the CDR3 is TGTGCCAGCAGTTACTCGCGTCAGGAGCCCGAAGCTTTCTTT.

At least ten counts were recorded for this clonotype. The rearrangement links TRBV27 to TRBJ2-2; D is perhaps TRBD1 or TRBD2 (6 bases each). The CDR3 is 18 residues long. V lost 0 bases, J lost 3 bases, and 17 bases lay in between. Germline lookup yields CDR1 MNHEY and CDR2 SMNVEV (reference sequence). DNA of the CDR3: TGTGCCAGCAGTTTATCGGGGAGAGGGGGGCTTTACACCGGGGAGCTGTTTTTT. It codes for CASSLSGRGGLYTGELFF.

This clonotype was detected many times. The genes are TRBV6-5 and TRBJ1-6, with 9 bases that match TRBD1. Germline CDR1 reads MNHEY; CDR2 reads SVGAGI. The CDR3 covers 15 residues. V was pared by 6 bases and J by 10 bases, with 10 bases of the junction left unmatched. CDR3 DNA: TGTGCCAGCAGAGGACCGGGACAGGGAGGCTCACCCCTCCACTTT. Translating it yields CASRGPGQGGSPLHF.

This rearrangement joins TRBV6-5 to TRBJ2-2; the D gene is possibly TRBD2 (5 bases). Trimming took off 3 bases at V and 5 bases at J, with 10 bases between the two ends. CDR1 is MNHEY and CDR2 is SVGAGI in the germline V gene. This CDR3 has 14 amino acids. This CDR3 reads CASSYGAATGELFF. Here the CDR3 DNA reads TGTGCCAGCAGTTATGGAGCGGCAACCGGGGAGCTGTTTTTT.

This clonotype occurred many times. The gene calls are TRBV11-2 and TRBJ2-2, with 9 nucleotides matching TRBD2. Germline V lookup: CDR1 SGHAT, CDR2 FQNNGV. J lost 2 bases, V lost 1 base, and 5 bases had no gene match. The CDR3 totals 17 residues. CDR3 protein: CASSLGPAGGNTGELFF. The CDR3 nucleotides read TGTGCCAGCAGCTTAGGTCCAGCGGGAGGAAACACCGGGGAGCTGTTTTTT.

This clonotype was seen at least ten times. The chain couples TRBV27 to TRBJ1-1, with a possible D match to TRBD1 (5 bases). The CDR3 extends over 14 amino acids. Trimming left V 5 bases short and J 1 base short, with 11 bases between. CDR1 and CDR2 from the germline V gene are MNHEY and SMNVEV (reference sequence). This CDR3 is CASSPDSPNTEAFF. CDR3 DNA sequence: TGTGCCAGCAGTCCCGACAGCCCGAACACTGAAGCTTTCTTT.

In this sample, this clonotype turned up many times. In DNA form, the CDR3 reads TGTGCCAGTAGTATAGAGCCCGGGCACTACGAGCAGTACTTC. It translates to CASSIEPGHYEQYF. The chain carries TRBV19 and TRBJ2-7; D unclear. V dropped 0 bases and J dropped 3 bases, with 9 bases sitting between them. This CDR3 has 14 amino acids. CDR1 is LNHDA and CDR2 is SQIVND in the germline V gene (reference sequence).

This clonotype has at least ten counts. The chain employs TRBV27 and TRBJ2-7; TRBD1 aligns across 9 bases. The junction had 10 bases not matched to a gene; V was cut back by 7 bases and J by 3 bases. The germline CDR1 and CDR2 sequences are MNHEY and SMNVEV (reference sequence). The CDR3 totals 15 residues. Written as DNA, the CDR3 is TGTGCCAGCACCCGAACCGGGACAGGGAGCTACGAGCAGTACTTC. Translation gives CASTRTGTGSYEQYF.

As to this clonotype: The germline gene is not matched at one end of the junction; a read error may be the cause. The chain recombines TRBV18 with TRBJ1-1; tentatively, D is TRBD1 (5 bases). The CDR3 sequence is 16 residues long. Germline assignment: CDR1 KGHSH and CDR2 LQKENI. The CDR3 nucleotides read TGTGCCATCTCACCAATTGAAGGGGCGCCGGACACTGAAGCTTTCTTT. Amino acid sequence: CAISPIEGAPDTEAFF.

The sample holds a few counts of this clonotype. This may be a read error, as it is one base from a much larger clone. CDR3 protein: CSARGTQNSEAFF. The CDR3 DNA is TGCAGTGCTAGAGGGACGCAAAACTCTGAAGCTTTCTTT. This rearrangement joins TRBV20-1 to TRBJ1-1, with D unclear. Germline CDR1 and CDR2: DFQATT and SNEGSKA (reference sequence). The CDR3 has 13 residues. V shed 1 base and J shed 6 bases, with 12 bases lying between them.

This clonotype has a count of ten or more. The chain joins TRBV5-1 to TRBJ2-3; a weak D match, TRBD2 (5 bases). The germline CDR1 and CDR2 sequences are SGHRS and YFSETQ. The CDR3 runs to 13 residues. Trimming shortened V by 4 bases and J by 4 bases, and 10 bases separated the two germline ends. This chain's CDR3 is CASSGSRADTQYF. CDR3 sequence (DNA): TGCGCCAGCAGCGGGAGCCGCGCAGATACGCAGTATTTT.

This clonotype turned up a few times. This chain connects TRBV30 to TRBJ2-4; 7 nucleotides agree with TRBD1. V dropped 3 bases and J dropped 0; count of bases not matched to a gene: 5. Germline CDR1 GTSNPN, CDR2 SVGIG (reference sequence). The CDR3 runs 15 residues. The CDR3 reads CAWRRQGVAKNIQYF. The CDR3 DNA reads as TGTGCCTGGAGACGTCAGGGGGTAGCCAAAAACATTCAGTACTTC.

The chain joins TRBV27 to TRBJ1-6; perhaps TRBD1 as D (6 bases). The CDR3 contains 14 residues. Between the trimmed V and J ends, which lost 3 bases and 7 bases, there was a span of 10 bases. Germline V gene lookup returns CDR1 MNHEY and CDR2 SMNVEV (reference sequence). CDR3 amino acids: CASSFGTKNSPLHF. CDR3 sequence (DNA): TGTGCCAGCAGTTTCGGGACAAAGAATTCACCCCTCCACTTT.

This clonotype was detected many times. The chain uses TRBV7-2 and TRBJ2-4; weak D call: TRBD1 (5 bases). The CDR3 contains 14 residues. Germline CDR1 and CDR2: SGHTA and FQGNSA. Trimming took off 5 bases at V and 7 bases at J, with 15 bases between the two ends. The CDR3 sequence: CASSQTVWLNIQYF. CDR3 nucleotide sequence: TGTGCCAGCAGCCAGACAGTTTGGTTGAACATTCAGTACTTC.

This clonotype was counted ten times or more. CDR3 protein: CASSRSTTGELFF. The CDR3 DNA reads as TGTGCCAGCAGTAGAAGTACCACCGGGGAGCTGTTTTTT. This chain connects TRBV2 to TRBJ2-2; D unresolved. Germline V gene data show CDR1 as SNHLY and CDR2 as FYNNEI. The CDR3 loop spans 13 amino acids. V lost 5 bases to trimming and J lost 4 bases, with 8 bases between them.

This clonotype was observed at least ten times. The rearrangement links TRBV7-2 to TRBJ2-5, with D tentatively TRBD2 (6 bases). V was cut by 1 base and J by 5 bases, with 14 bases left in between. Looked up from germline, CDR1 is SGHTA and CDR2 is FQGNSA. This CDR3 has 15 residues. The CDR3: CASSLVAGSTETQYF. The DNA of the CDR3 is TGTGCCAGCAGCTTAGTTGCCGGGAGCACCGAGACCCAGTACTTC. Full variable domain (outside the CDR3, taken from reference TRBV7-2 and TRBJ2-5): GAGVSQSPSNKVTEKGKDVELRCDPISGHTALYWYRQSLGQGLEFLIYFQGNSAPDKSGLPSDRFSAERTGGSVSTLTIQRTQQEDSAVYLCASSLVAGSTETQYFGPGTRLLVL.

This clonotype showed up many times. The rearrangement uses TRBV14 and TRBJ2-5; no clear D. Trimming left V 2 bases short and J 4 bases short, with 8 bases between. Germline V CDR1 and CDR2: SGHDN, FVKESK. This CDR3 has 13 amino acids. The CDR3 coding sequence is TGTGCCAGCAGCCAACCAATGGGAGAGACCCAGTACTTC. Translated, it gives CASSQPMGETQYF.

The chain employs TRBV20-1 and TRBJ2-7; 7 bases are shared with TRBD1. Trimming cost V 5 bases and J 5 bases; bases outside gene matches: 6. The CDR3 runs 12 residues. Germline V lookup: CDR1 DFQATT, CDR2 SNEGSKA (reference sequence). In nucleotides, the CDR3 is TGCAGTGCTGGGGTCGGACAGGACGAGCAGTACTTC. The encoded protein is CSAGVGQDEQYF.

This clonotype has more than one count but fewer than ten. The rearrangement links TRBV7-3 to TRBJ2-7; D not resolved. Looked up from germline, CDR1 is SGHTA and CDR2 is FQGTGA. V shed 5 bases and J shed 5 bases, with 16 bases lying between them. The CDR3 has 14 residues. CDR3 nucleotide sequence: TGTGCCAGCAGCCCCTCGCCAGAAGTTGACGAGCAGTACTTC. Translation: CASSPSPEVDEQYF.

This clonotype was detected many times. The rearrangement links TRBV24-1 to TRBJ2-7; 9 bases fit TRBD1. CDR3 size: 17 residues. Germline CDR1 is KGHDR and CDR2 is SFDVKD. Trimming cost V 4 bases and J 4 bases; bases outside gene matches: 13. CDR3 sequence reads: CATSDNTGGRNSYEQYF. DNA for the CDR3: TGTGCCACCAGTGACAATACAGGGGGCAGGAATAGTTACGAGCAGTACTTC.

The chain employs TRBV12-3 or TRBV12-4 and TRBJ2-7; D unclear. The CDR3 is 11 residues long. V dropped 0 bases and J dropped 8 bases, with 5 bases sitting between them. CDR3 sequence: CASSLARKQYF. CDR3 in DNA: TGTGCCAGCAGTTTAGCGAGAAAGCAGTACTTC.